What follows is one TCR beta chain and its context. No cognate antigen has been identified for it. Nothing much larger sits one base from this clone, and base qualities are not available. The library was prepared using 5' RACE. The listed sequencing device is Illumina HiSeq 2500. A second PCR of about 6 to 12 cycles was run with a J-beta primer mix and a sample-barcoded 5' primer. A unique molecular identifier was introduced onto each TCR beta cDNA molecule by a template-switch 5' adaptor carrying 12 random nucleotides. Each sample yielded at least 3 million CDR3-containing paired-end reads. First-strand cDNA synthesis was performed from all RNA using the Mint cDNA synthesis kit, with priming by a TRBC-specific oligonucleotide. Following uracil-DNA glycosylase treatment, a first 18-cycle PCR with universal primers M1SS and BC2_uni_R was performed on all cDNA. Under the source paper's analysis protocol: Normalization of each sample was performed by random selection of 1 million high-quality reads, each carrying a distinct molecular identifier. Reads sharing molecular identifiers were discarded rather than binned into consensus sequences. MiTCR, set to a Q25 quality threshold and the strictest error-elimination algorithm, was used for CDR3 identification, clonotype clustering and error correction. Lower-bound total TCR beta diversity was estimated with a nonparametric unseen species model using Euler transformation. In-frame beta chains were kept once TCRdb had trimmed the public reads at Q25 with fastp and called clones with MiXCR. For every CDR3 protein sequence, its rows merge into one entry that carries the most common genes and DNA. The V and J calls come from TCRdb's annotation, not from the publication. Present in this sample are over 1,500,000 distinct CDR3 sequences, roughly 49% of which were seen just once. The ten most abundant clones make up over 2% of the sample.

This entry is derived from a study of blood T cells in healthy people across ages (dated by TCRdb to 2014 to 2015). For the study in its entirety: In model experiments, roughly one uniquely barcoded TCR beta cDNA molecule per two T cells was captured by template switching. Using deep sequencing normalized with unique cDNA molecular identifiers, the study measured how TCR beta repertoire diversity changes with age. The donors were divided into four age groups: young (average approximately 15 years), middle-aged (about 39), aged (approximately 64) and long-lived (nearly 85). To avoid experimental bias, donors of different ages were spread randomly across the sequencing lanes. For two donors (one aged 18 to 30 and one aged 80 or older), the study analyzed two additional independent replicas of 1 million unique cDNA reads from the same blood draw.

What the research found in general, with its limitations: Compared with the aged group, more naive CD4+ T cells, fewer expanded clones and increased TCR diversity were shown by the long-lived group, suggesting age selection. Observed TCR beta diversity per million T cells fell roughly linearly with age, and a significant reduction was already apparent by age roughly 40. Bulk unsorted PBMC profiling prevented conclusive comparison of naive and antigen-experienced compartments. The percentage of naive T cells measured by flow cytometry correlated strongly with observed TCR beta diversity. Estimates of total diversity based on one million sequenced T cells were considered lower bounds and underestimates. The CMV infection status of donors was not known, potentially confounding age-related changes in expanded clonotypes.

Including cysteine and phenylalanine, the CDR3 has 13 amino acids. Just CDR3 DNA is preserved here, 39 bases in frame from base 1. The germline V gene (reference sequence) gives CDR1 as DFQATT and CDR2 as SNEGSKA. The germline ends are 12 bases apart after V is trimmed by 2 bases and J by 5 bases. Systemically healthy Caucasian individuals from Russia, around 38 in total and aged roughly 6 to 95 years, were included as donors. Roughly 9.5 milliliters of peripheral blood were drawn from each donor into EDTA-treated Vacutainer tubes. Ficoll-Paque density-gradient centrifugation was used to isolate PBMCs, with at least 7 million obtained per sample. Total RNA was extracted from PBMCs with Trizol reagent, with at least 5.5 micrograms obtained per sample. For every donor, an aliquot of PBMCs went through flow cytometry to measure the percentages of naive CD45RAhigh/CD27high T cells.

The chain links TRBV20-1 with TRBJ2-5, with TRBD2 tentatively as D gene (5 bases match). The sequenced sample was blood. The clonotype was recovered from a woman aged 40 to 50 in good health. The DNA sequence follows: TGCAGTGCTAGACGTCCCGCGGGCGAGACCCAGTACTTC. Its translation is CSARRPAGETQYF.